This T cell receptor beta chain was captured in a study of T cell repertoires in MIS-A myocarditis (dated by TCRdb to about 2022). Amplification of TCRbeta CDR3 regions relied on the immunoSEQ bias-controlled multiplex PCR, followed by high-throughput sequencing. From the authors' description of their analysis: CDR3 sequences were collapsed and filtered by the immunoSEQ vendor pipeline to quantify abundance and frequency of each unique TCRbeta CDR3. Using a 90% global sequence identity threshold, CD-HIT clustered dominant CDR3 amino acid sequences together with SARS-CoV-2-specific ImmuneCODE TCRbeta sequences. Clones were classed as hyperexpanded at frequencies of 0.1 to 1 and as large at frequencies of 0.01 to 0.1. The CDR3 amino acid sequences and the V and J gene assignments of the dominant clones were confirmed with MiXCR. The R stringdist package was used to calculate Levenshtein distances between the patient clonotypes and the ImmuneCODE hits. This immuneACCESS table, as held by TCRdb, lists in-frame sequences with V and J called but not all clones. Of the missing ones, under half trace to an unresolved V gene in checked studies; the others have no known cause. V and J calls and clone size are as listed in that table; D and trimming were resolved from the DNA. This sample has a few thousand clones in its table, and just under 80% of those were observed once. Roughly 64% of the sample is in the top ten clones.

A remark on this clone: Its antigen target is currently unknown. Nothing much larger sits one base from this clone, and base qualities are not available.

Deletion took 4 bases off V and 0 bases off J, with a span of 10 bases between the germline ends. Counted from cysteine to phenylalanine, this CDR3 has 15 amino acids. The sequence is cut down to CDR3 DNA, 45 bases in frame from base 1. CDR1 and CDR2, per the germline V gene, are SGHVS and FQNEAQ. The QIAamp DNA FFPE kit was used to extract genomic DNA from formalin-fixed paraffin-embedded autopsy tissue. The source material was interventricular septum heart tissue obtained at autopsy. In the paper's terms, the cell subset or site label means: cardiac tissue sample (left or right ventricle, interventricular septum, or pericardium). This sequence was found in a man aged 18 to 35 with fulminant myocarditis from multisystem inflammatory syndrome in adults (MIS-A) after COVID-19. The chain is made from TRBV7-8 and TRBJ1-5; the D gene cannot be named for sure. CDR3 sequence: CASSSIDGSNQPQHF. The nucleotide sequence reads as follows: TGTGCCAGCAGCTCAATTGACGGTAGCAATCAGCCCCAGCATTTT.